This T cell receptor (beta chain) was documented in a study of cytomegalovirus exposure and HLA in healthy donors. Study-level information: Roughly 80 million unique TCRs from HLA-typed donors made up an early data release.

Study-wide findings and caveats: When presence/absence was analysed, sequencing depth was taken to be roughly uniform across donors. The authors later found HLA-associated TCR beta chains more clonally expanded than equally common others.

This clone occurred a few times. Its specificity is unknown. A far larger clone is a single base away, which makes a read error likely. Trimming took 2 bases from V and 3 from J; bases not matched to a gene: 3. This CDR3 has 14 residues. Germline CDR1 is SGHAT and CDR2 is FQNNGV. PCR amplification relied on 60 Vbeta primers (plus 13 Jbeta primers). The assay was immunoSEQ multiplex PCR, and TCRdb's table has in-frame clones only and misses some. The sample contains 220,000 or so clones, about 70% of which appear only once. This receptor was taken from a woman between 25 and 40 years old in good health and CMV-seronegative. The sequencing sample was made of PBMCs. The gene calls are TRBV11-2 and TRBJ2-7; 8 bases line up with TRBD2. The CDR3 is CASSLLAGLYEQYF. CDR3 DNA: TGTGCCAGCAGCTTACTAGCGGGCCTCTACGAGCAGTACTTC. The full variable domain, in which reference TRBV11-2 and TRBJ2-7 provide the parts outside the CDR3, is EAGVAQSPRYKIIEKRQSVAFWCNPISGHATLYWYQQILGQGPKLLIQFQNNGVVDDSQLPKDRFSAERLKGVDSTLKIQPAKLEDSAVYLCASSLLAGLYEQYFGPGTRLTVT.